This T cell receptor (beta chain) was documented in a study of blood T cell repertoires in COVID-19. Study as a whole: The samples span acute and convalescent COVID-19 from the United States, Italy and Spain. The analysed material was cDNA or gDNA that came from T cells, B-cell-depleted T cells, or PBMCs.

A note on this clone: Within the sample, other DNA sequences also encode this same CDR3.

Generated by immunoSEQ multiplex PCR, the TCRdb table keeps only in-frame clones and is missing some. The repertoire holds approximately 280,000 clones, with 65% to 90% as singletons. V shed 2 bases and J shed 5 bases, with 7 bases lying between them. The germline V gene has CDR1 DFQATT and CDR2 SNEGSKA (reference sequence). This CDR3 has 11 amino acids. The specimen sequenced was peripheral blood. The rearrangement uses TRBV20-1 and TRBJ2-7, with D possibly being TRBD1 (5 bases). This sequence originates from a man between 45 and 60 years old with active or convalescent COVID-19. The DNA for the CDR3 is TGCAGTGCTAGACAGGGTAACGAGCAGTACTTC. Its translation: CSARQGNEQYF.